This TCR beta chain was obtained from a study of identifying expanded T cells in peripheral blood. Regarding the study as a whole: Two-week clone count variance significantly increased as total template count grew.

As for this clone: Its target is not known. At one end the junction does not follow the germline gene, possibly because of a read error.

Generated by immunoSEQ multiplex PCR, the TCRdb table keeps only in-frame clones and is missing some. The sample carries about 110,000 clones, 88% recorded once. The receptor comes from a person aged 18 to 75 in good health. Sequences were obtained from blood.

CDR3 amino acids: CAAQEGANTGELFF. DNA of the CDR3: TGTGCCGCTCAGGAGGGGGCGAATACCGGGGAGCTGTTTTTT. The rearrangement uses TRBV27 and TRBJ2-2, with a weak D call TRBD1 (7 bases). CDR1 and CDR2 (germline): MNHEY, SMNVEV (reference sequence). The CDR3 has 14 amino acids.